This is a list of T cell receptor beta chains from one sample in a study of blood T cells in healthy people across ages. Using its own MiXCR run on the 5' RACE reads, TCRdb lists one record per CDR3 protein. The sample contains about 320,000 distinct CDR3 sequences, roughly 26% of which appear only once. The specimen sequenced was blood. Every receptor here comes from a woman aged 70 to 79 in good health. Both conserved end residues are part of each CDR3. A D gene is named only where the DNA matches it firmly. Clone size is not always given. Where it is, it says once, few, many or a class for expanded clones.

>NA|TRBJ2-1|once|TRBV13
CASSLVELGLEQFF
TGTGCCAGCAGCTTAGTCGAGTTGGGCCTTGAGCAGTTCTTC
>NA|TRBJ2-2|few|TRBV4-1
CASSPQDTYTGELFF
TGCGCCAGCAGCCCCCAGGACACCTACACCGGGGAGCTGTTTTTT
>NA|TRBJ1-4|NA|TRBV12-3/TRBV12-4
CASTYLPGHPNEKLFF
TGTGCCAGCACTTATCTTCCGGGACACCCGAATGAAAAACTGTTTTTT
>NA|TRBJ1-4|NA|TRBV5-1
CASSLGEGMGEKLFF
TGCGCCAGCAGCTTGGGAGAGGGGATGGGAGAAAAACTGTTTTTT
>NA|TRBJ2-1|few|TRBV29-1
CSVGGVGNEQFF
TGCAGCGTTGGTGGGGTTGGAAATGAGCAGTTCTTC
>NA|TRBJ2-3|NA|TRBV7-9
CASIAASTDTQYF
TGTGCCAGCATAGCGGCTAGCACAGATACGCAGTATTTT
>TRBD2|TRBJ2-1|few|TRBV28
CASSSHSGLATGDEQFF
TGTGCCAGCAGTTCTCACTCGGGACTAGCCACGGGGGATGAGCAGTTCTTC
>TRBD2|TRBJ2-7|few|TRBV20-1
CSVGTKDEQYF
TGCAGTGTTGGGACTAAGGACGAGCAGTACTTC
>TRBD1|TRBJ2-7|few|TRBV4-1
CASSQALGGTGRQEQYF
TGCGCCAGCAGCCAAGCCCTTGGCGGGACAGGGCGACAGGAGCAGTACTTC
>NA|TRBJ1-2|NA|TRBV6-1
CASSVSPLVSGYTF
TGTGCCAGCAGTGTCTCCCCCTTAGTTAGTGGCTACACCTTC
>NA|TRBJ2-7|NA|TRBV7-2
CASSSGLEQYF
TGTGCCAGCAGCTCGGGGCTCGAGCAGTACTTC
>NA|TRBJ2-1|few|TRBV11-2
CASSLVAWGSSQFF
TGTGCCAGCAGCTTAGTCGCGTGGGGGTCCAGTCAGTTCTTC
>TRBD1|TRBJ1-3|NA|TRBV4-1
CASSQADRASSENTIYF
TGCGCCAGCAGCCAGGCGGACAGGGCCTCCTCTGAAAACACCATATATTTT
>NA|TRBJ1-5|NA|TRBV7-9
CASSSGTTIAEPQHF
TGTGCCAGCAGCTCAGGGACAACTATTGCAGAGCCCCAGCATTTT
>TRBD1|TRBJ2-1|NA|TRBV5-1
CASSSLAGTGTYNEQFF
TGCGCCAGCAGCTCACTTGCTGGGACAGGAACTTACAATGAGCAGTTCTTC
>NA|TRBJ2-7|NA|TRBV7-2
CASSYLGEQYF
TGTGCCAGCAGCTACCTGGGGGAGCAGTACTTC
>TRBD1|TRBJ2-7|NA|TRBV9
CASSVGGTGWSYEQYF
TGTGCCAGCAGCGTAGGAGGGACAGGGTGGTCCTACGAGCAGTACTTC
>NA|TRBJ1-1|NA|TRBV5-1
CASSLLLGNTEAFF
TGCGCCAGCAGCTTGCTCCTTGGTAACACTGAAGCTTTCTTT
>NA|TRBJ2-7|few|TRBV7-9
CASSLAGSSPVQYF
TGTGCCAGCAGCTTAGCGGGGAGTAGTCCTGTGCAGTACTTC
>TRBD2|TRBJ2-3|NA|TRBV9
CASSVERLAGVDTQYF
TGTGCCAGCAGCGTCGAGCGGCTAGCGGGAGTGGATACGCAGTATTTT
>NA|TRBJ1-4|few|TRBV28
CASSFQNGEKLFF
TGTGCCAGCAGTTTTCAGAATGGCGAAAAACTGTTTTTT
>NA|TRBJ2-5|many|TRBV20-1
CSARRQETQYF
TGCAGTGCTAGACGACAAGAGACCCAGTACTTC
>NA|TRBJ2-5|few|TRBV24-1
CATSDSLREETQYF
TGTGCCACCAGTGATTCTCTTAGAGAAGAGACCCAGTACTTC
>TRBD1|TRBJ2-5|NA|TRBV7-7
CASSLGRTGQETQYF
TGTGCTAGCAGCTTAGGTCGGACAGGACAAGAGACCCAGTACTTC
>TRBD1|TRBJ2-3|NA|TRBV7-7
CASSPGQGMSDTQYF
TGTGCTAGCAGTCCGGGACAGGGGATGTCAGATACGCAGTATTTT
>TRBD2|TRBJ2-5|NA|TRBV5-1
CASSLSMTSGSSETQYF
TGCGCCAGCAGCCTCTCGATGACTAGCGGGAGTTCAGAGACCCAGTACTTC
>NA|TRBJ1-1|few|TRBV28
CASSYVGARTEAFF
TGTGCCAGCAGTTACGTAGGGGCGCGGACTGAAGCTTTCTTT
>NA|TRBJ1-2|NA|TRBV3-1
CASSQDRTWSLSYGYTF
TGTGCCAGCAGCCAAGATCGAACTTGGAGCCTTTCCTATGGCTACACCTTC
>TRBD1|TRBJ2-7|NA|TRBV7-3
CASSEGQIYEQYF
TGTGCCAGCAGTGAGGGACAGATCTACGAGCAGTACTTC
>NA|TRBJ2-1|few|TRBV7-9
CASSSASLSLNEQFF
TGTGCCAGCAGCTCGGCTAGCCTTTCCCTCAATGAGCAGTTCTTC
>NA|TRBJ2-5|few|TRBV2
CASSEVGTHF
TGTGCCAGCAGTGAAGTGGGGACCCACTTC
>NA|TRBJ2-5|NA|TRBV25-1
CASSESTWETQYF
TGTGCCAGCAGTGAATCCACCTGGGAGACCCAGTACTTC
>NA|TRBJ2-7|few|TRBV6-2/TRBV6-3
CASSRVSSGVQLEQYF
TGTGCCAGCAGTCGAGTCAGTTCAGGGGTCCAACTCGAGCAGTACTTC
>NA|TRBJ2-5|many|TRBV5-1
CASSLTSGQETQYF
TGTGCCAGCAGCTTAACATCAGGACAAGAGACCCAGTACTTC
>NA|TRBJ1-5|NA|TRBV3-1
CASSEGPNNQPQHF
TGTGCCAGCAGCGAGGGACCGAACAATCAGCCCCAGCATTTT
>NA|TRBJ2-3|few|TRBV3-1
CASSQSRGTDTQYF
TGTGCCAGCAGCCAGTCACGGGGCACAGATACGCAGTATTTT
>NA|TRBJ2-1|many|TRBV28
CASSFSLVGSQQNEQFF
TGTGCCAGCAGTTTCAGTCTCGTGGGTTCCCAGCAGAATGAGCAGTTCTTC
>NA|TRBJ2-7|NA|TRBV6-5
CASRPAVSYEQYF
TGTGCCAGCCGCCCCGCAGTCTCCTACGAGCAGTACTTC
>TRBD2|TRBJ2-1|many|TRBV6-1
CASSQGLAGRVYEQFF
TGTGCCAGCAGTCAGGGACTAGCGGGACGGGTCTATGAGCAGTTCTTC
>NA|TRBJ2-5|few|TRBV6-5
CASRARDTGGETQYF
TGTGCCAGCAGGGCGCGGGACACCGGTGGGGAGACCCAGTACTTC
>TRBD1|TRBJ2-1|NA|TRBV7-8
CASSFRTGHYNEQFF
TGTGCCAGCAGCTTCCGGACAGGCCACTACAATGAGCAGTTCTTC
>TRBD2|TRBJ2-3|NA|TRBV7-2
CASSLTSGGAAGGTDTQYF
TGTGCCAGCAGCTTGACTAGCGGGGGGGCCGCCGGAGGCACAGATACGCAGTATTTT
>NA|TRBJ2-5|NA|TRBV6-1
CASGEVGSRLQETQYF
TGTGCCAGCGGGGAGGTGGGCAGTAGACTCCAAGAGACCCAGTACTTC
>NA|TRBJ1-2|NA|TRBV12-3/TRBV12-4
CASSWYDSGYGHTF
TGTGCCAGCAGTTGGTATGACAGCGGCTATGGCCACACCTTC
>TRBD2|TRBJ2-7|few|TRBV5-1
CASKGGSGTNEQYF
TGCGCCAGCAAAGGTGGCAGCGGGACCAACGAGCAGTACTTC
>TRBD1|TRBJ1-1|NA|TRBV7-9
CASSLEQGMNTEAFF
TGTGCCAGCAGCTTAGAACAGGGGATGAACACTGAAGCTTTCTTT
>NA|TRBJ2-1|once|TRBV4-1
CASSVGGGLYNEQFF
TGCGCCAGCAGCGTAGGGGGGGGACTCTACAATGAGCAGTTCTTC
>NA|TRBJ2-5|NA|TRBV11-2
CASSLSPRYQETQYF
TGTGCCAGCAGCTTATCCCCCCGATACCAAGAGACCCAGTACTTC
>NA|TRBJ1-4|NA|TRBV7-2
CASSKRPPGRDEKLFF
TGTGCCAGCAGCAAAAGGCCCCCAGGGAGGGATGAAAAACTGTTTTTT
>NA|TRBJ2-5|NA|TRBV29-1
CSVGTSRGRVGEQYF
TGCAGCGTCGGAACGTCCCGTGGCAGGGTTGGGGAGCAGTACTTC
>NA|TRBJ1-1|few|TRBV7-8
CASSATPTGGTEAFF
TGTGCCAGCAGCGCGACACCTACTGGGGGCACGGAAGCTTTCTTT
>TRBD2|TRBJ2-7|NA|TRBV7-2
CASSPKILAGGREQYF
TGTGCCAGCAGCCCGAAGATCCTAGCGGGAGGTCGCGAGCAGTACTTC
>TRBD1|TRBJ2-7|few|TRBV4-1
CASRQGTGEHYEQYF
TGCGCCAGCAGACAAGGGACAGGGGAGCACTACGAGCAGTACTTC
>NA|TRBJ2-5|NA|TRBV7-3
CASSLGPGRSQYF
TGTGCCAGCAGCTTAGGACCGGGAAGGTCCCAGTACTTC
>TRBD2|TRBJ2-7|NA|TRBV20-1
CSARVTRESGYEQYF
TGCAGTGCTAGAGTAACGCGGGAGTCGGGCTACGAGCAGTACTTC